This T cell receptor (beta chain) was captured by sequencing in a study of CD8 T cells in ankylosing spondylitis. Using its own MiXCR run on the 5' RACE reads, TCRdb lists one record per CDR3 protein. The top ten hold 12% of the sample, which has 100,000 to 150,000 distinct CDR3 sequences, 6% to 8.5% seen once. This clonotype was counted at least ten times. Its antigen is as yet unknown. This CDR3 contains 12 residues. The germline gives CDR1 DFQATT, CDR2 SNEGSKA (reference sequence). Trimming left V 3 bases short and J 2 bases short, with 7 bases between. General study points: Matched ankylosing spondylitis synovial fluid reportedly contained a significantly enriched population of disease-linked clones.

What was sequenced was blood, either unsorted or a sorted T cell fraction (not recorded which). The V call is TRBV20-1, the J call TRBJ1-2; unclear D gene. The receptor comes from a male donor with ankylosing spondylitis or in good health (not recorded which). The CDR3 region has the DNA TGCAGTGCTAGTGAACAGAACTATGGCTACACCTTC. Protein: CSASEQNYGYTF.